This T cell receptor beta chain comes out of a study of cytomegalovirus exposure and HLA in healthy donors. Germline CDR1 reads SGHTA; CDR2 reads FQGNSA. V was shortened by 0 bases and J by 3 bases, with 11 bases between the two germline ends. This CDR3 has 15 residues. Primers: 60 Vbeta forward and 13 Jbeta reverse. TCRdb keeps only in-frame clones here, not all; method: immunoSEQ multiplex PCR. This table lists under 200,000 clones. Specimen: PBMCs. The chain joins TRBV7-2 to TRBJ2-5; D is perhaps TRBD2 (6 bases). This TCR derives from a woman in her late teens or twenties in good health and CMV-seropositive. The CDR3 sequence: CASSLAGLAKETQYF. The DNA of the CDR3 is TGTGCCAGCAGCTTAGCGGGACTGGCAAAAGAGACCCAGTACTTC.